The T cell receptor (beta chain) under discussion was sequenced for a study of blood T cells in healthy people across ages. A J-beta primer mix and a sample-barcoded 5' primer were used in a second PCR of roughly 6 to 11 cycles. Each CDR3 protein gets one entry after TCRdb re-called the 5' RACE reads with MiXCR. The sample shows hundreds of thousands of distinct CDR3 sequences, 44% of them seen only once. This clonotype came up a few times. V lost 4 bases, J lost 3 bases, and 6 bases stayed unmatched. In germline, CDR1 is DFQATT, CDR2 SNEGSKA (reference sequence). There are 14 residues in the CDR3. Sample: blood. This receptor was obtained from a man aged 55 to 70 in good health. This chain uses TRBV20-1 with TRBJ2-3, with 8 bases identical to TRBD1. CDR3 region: CSAIPGGSTDTQYF. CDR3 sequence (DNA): TGCAGTGCTATCCCAGGGGGCTCGACAGATACGCAGTATTTT.